These T cell receptor beta chains were read from a single sample in a study of Graves' ophthalmopathy and Graves' hyperthyroidism. MiXCR, applied by TCRdb to the multiplex PCR reads, yields one record per CDR3 protein. The sample lists over a million distinct CDR3 sequences; 35% to 45% were seen once. Sequences were obtained from peripheral blood or thyroid tissue (not recorded which). These receptor sequences come from an adult man with Graves' hyperthyroidism. The CDR3 runs from the conserved cysteine through the conserved F or W. A D gene is named only where the DNA matches it firmly. The size field is filled for only some rows; it gives once, few, many or a size class.

abundance	d_gene	v_gene	j_gene	CDR3nt	CDR3aa
many	NA	TRBV11-3	TRBJ2-2	TGTGCCAGCAGCTTACACACCGGGGAGCTGTTTTTT	CASSLHTGELFF
many	TRBD2	TRBV24-1	TRBJ2-2	TGTGCCACCAGTGCCCGGGCAGCGGGAGCTGGGGAGCTGTTTTTT	CATSARAAGAGELFF
many	TRBD2	TRBV20-1	TRBJ2-5	TGCAGTGCTAGAGGTAGCGGGATGGGCGAGACCCAGTACTTC	CSARGSGMGETQYF
NA	TRBD1	TRBV9	TRBJ2-7	TGTGTCAGCAGCGTAGGAGCCGGGACAGTCTCCTACGAGCAGTACTTC	CVSSVGAGTVSYEQYF
NA	NA	TRBV10-3	TRBJ1-1	TGTGCCATCAGGCCAGCGACCACTGAAGCCTTCTTT	CAIRPATTEAFF
many	TRBD2	TRBV19	TRBJ2-7	TGTGCCAGCGGACTAGCGGGGACCTCCGAGCAGTACTTC	CASGLAGTSEQYF
NA	TRBD1	TRBV2	TRBJ1-5	TGTGCCAGCAGGGTAGGGGGCGGGCAGCCCCAGCATTTT	CASRVGGGQPQHF
once	NA	TRBV2	TRBJ1-5	TGTGCCAGCAGTTACTCGGTGGGGTCTGGTCAGCCCCAACATTTT	CASSYSVGSGQPQHF
NA	TRBD2	TRBV24-1	TRBJ2-7	TGTGCTAGTCCTAGCGGCTACGAGCAGTACTTC	CASPSGYEQYF
few	TRBD1	TRBV12-3/TRBV12-4	TRBJ1-6	TGTGCCAGCAGGTCGGGGACAGGGTATTTACCCCTCCACTTT	CASRSGTGYLPLHF
many	TRBD1	TRBV5-1	TRBJ1-6	TGCGCCAGCAGCCGGGACAGCCCTATGAGTTCACCCCTCCACTTT	CASSRDSPMSSPLHF
NA	NA	TRBV6-6	TRBJ1-5	TGTGCCAGTGGGACTGCTGAGACCCAGCATTTT	CASGTAETQHF
NA	TRBD1	TRBV19	TRBJ1-2	TGTGCCAGCAGTCCCGGGGACAGGCCCTATGGCTACACCTTC	CASSPGDRPYGYTF
NA	NA	TRBV20-1	TRBJ1-5	TGCAGTGCTAGTTTGGGCAGGGGTAATCAGCCCCAGCATTTT	CSASLGRGNQPQHF
once	NA	TRBV7-6	TRBJ1-2	TGTGCCAGCAGCTTAGAACGTGGGACGGCGGACGTGAACTATGGCTACACCTTC	CASSLERGTADVNYGYTF
NA	NA	TRBV25-1	TRBJ2-2	TGTGCCAGCGCGGCGGAGGCGGCCGGGGAGCTGTTTTTT	CASAAEAAGELFF
NA	NA	TRBV5-1	TRBJ2-6	TGCGCCAGCAGCTTGGACGAAGGGGCCAACGTCCTGACTTTC	CASSLDEGANVLTF
NA	NA	TRBV5-1	TRBJ1-4	TGCGCCAGCAGCTTGGTTGTGGGCACAACAACTAATGAAAAACTGTTTTTT	CASSLVVGTTTNEKLFF
NA	TRBD2	TRBV29-1	TRBJ2-5	TGCAGCACCCAGCTAGCGGGGAAACTAGAGACCCAGTACTTC	CSTQLAGKLETQYF
few	NA	TRBV7-9	TRBJ1-3	TGTGCCAGCAGCTTTAGACCTCAGGGAGAGGAAGACACCATATATTTT	CASSFRPQGEEDTIYF
few	NA	TRBV5-1	TRBJ1-3	TGCGCCAGCAGCGCAGGGTTAGTCTCTGGAAACACCATATATTTT	CASSAGLVSGNTIYF
few	NA	TRBV28	TRBJ1-5	TGTGCCAGCAGGACCATAGTGGATCAGCCCCAGCATTTT	CASRTIVDQPQHF
many	TRBD2	TRBV7-2	TRBJ2-5	TGTGCCAGCAGCTTGACTAGCGGGGGGGCTGAGACCCAGTACTTC	CASSLTSGGAETQYF
many	NA	TRBV2	TRBJ1-5	TGTGCCAGCAGAGGACACTATAGCAATCAGCCCCAGCATTTT	CASRGHYSNQPQHF
NA	TRBD1	TRBV7-9	TRBJ1-1	TGTGCCAGCAGCTCCGGACAGGGTTTCTTT	CASSSGQGFF
NA	NA	TRBV5-1	TRBJ2-6	TGCGCCAGCAGCTTAAGTCAGGGTCCCTACGTCCTGACTTTC	CASSLSQGPYVLTF
many	TRBD2	TRBV10-3	TRBJ2-5	TGTGCCACTAATCAGCGGGAGGCTAAAGAGACCCAGTACTTC	CATNQREAKETQYF
many	TRBD1	TRBV7-9	TRBJ1-1	TGTGCCAGCAGCTCCACGACAGGGGTGAACACTGAAGCTTTCTTT	CASSSTTGVNTEAFF
many	NA	TRBV19	TRBJ1-5	TGTGCCAGTAGTGACTGGGGTGTTCAGCCCCAGCATTTT	CASSDWGVQPQHF
NA	TRBD2	TRBV10-3	TRBJ2-5	TGTGCCACAGGACTAGCGGGGGGTCGAGAGACCCAGTACTTC	CATGLAGGRETQYF
many	TRBD1	TRBV5-6	TRBJ1-1	TGTGCCAGCAGCCCCGGACAGGCTCGAGCTTTCTTT	CASSPGQARAFF
many	NA	TRBV7-8	TRBJ1-2	TGTGCCAGCAGCCCGTGGGACAACTATGGCTACACCTTC	CASSPWDNYGYTF